One and the same sample provided the 2 T cell receptor beta chains below, sequenced in a study of blood T cell repertoires in COVID-19. The table came from immunoSEQ multiplex PCR; TCRdb's copy has only in-frame clones and leaves some out. Of roughly 54,000 clones listed, around nine tenths were seen once; the top ten hold approximately 6%. Input material: peripheral blood. The origin of the receptors is a woman in her sixties or seventies with COVID-19, enrolled during active disease.

This clone has a single count. This chain connects TRBV10-3 to TRBJ2-1; D ambiguous. This CDR3 spans 11 amino acids. Germline CDR1 reads ENHRY; CDR2 reads SYGVKD. The germline V and J ends were trimmed by 4 bases and 8 bases, with 6 bases remaining between them. CDR3 amino acids: CAISAVDEQFF. In DNA, the CDR3 is TGTGCCATCAGTGCGGTCGATGAGCAGTTCTTC.

This CDR3 reads CASSQAGGSTDTQYF. CDR3 coding DNA: TGTGCCAGCAGCCAGGCGGGAGGGTCGACAGATACGCAGTATTTT. The rearrangement uses TRBV7-3 and TRBJ2-3; 9 nucleotides line up with TRBD2. Germline V gene data show CDR1 as SGHTA and CDR2 as FQGTGA. Unmatched junction bases numbered 6, after V lost 5 bases and J lost 3 bases. CDR3 size: 15 residues.